Sequencing of this T cell receptor beta chain was carried out in a study of regulatory T cells in long-lasting Graves disease. Arm-PCR of CDR3 regions and iRepertoire HTBI primers were the basis on which TCR beta libraries were built. Using its own MiXCR run on the multiplex PCR reads, TCRdb lists one record per CDR3 protein. The table has 400,000 to 450,000 distinct CDR3 sequences, under 15% seen once; the top ten hold roughly 17%. Time point of the sample: newly diagnosed GD, antithyroid drugs for less than 3 months. The TCR library used RNA extracted from PBMCs. The CDR3 has 14 amino acids. The ends lost 4 bases at V and 4 bases at J; junction bases unmatched: 6. CDR1 and CDR2 (germline): ENHRY, SYGVKD. This clonotype has at least ten counts. These sequences were also reported in another study, on T cells in Graves' hyperthyroidism and ophthalmopathy.

The sample here was peripheral blood mononuclear cells (PBMCs), taken at new diagnosis, from a patient treated with antithyroid drugs. V is TRBV10-3 and J is TRBJ1-1; 7 bases line up with TRBD1. This TCR came from a woman under 40 with Graves disease. DNA for the CDR3: TGTGCCATCAGTGTCGGGACAGACCTCACTGAAGCTTTCTTT. Its translation is CAISVGTDLTEAFF.